A selection of T cell receptor beta chains follows, all from one sample in a study of shared clonotypes between healthy human individuals. The repertoire was sequenced with immunoSEQ multiplex PCR; TCRdb's copy has only in-frame clones and lacks some. The sample contains more than 2 million clones, roughly 96% of which appear only once. Sequences were obtained from naive CD4+ T cells sorted from blood. The receptors here all came from a man aged 18 to 29 in good health. CDR3s include the opening cysteine and the closing phenylalanine or tryptophan. The order of the fields is CDR3 DNA, CDR3 protein, J gene, V gene, D gene, clone size. D genes are given only for firm matches. Clone size is given for some rows only: seen once, a few or many times, or a class if the clone is expanded.

CDR3nt: TGTGCCAGCAGCTTAGGGTCGGCGGAGACCCAGTACTTC; CDR3aa: CASSLGSAETQYF; j_gene: TRBJ2-5; v_gene: TRBV11-3; d_gene: -; abundance: -
CDR3nt: TGTGCCAGCAGAGGACTAGCGGAAAACTACGAGCAGTACTTC; CDR3aa: CASRGLAENYEQYF; j_gene: TRBJ2-7; v_gene: TRBV2; d_gene: TRBD2; abundance: -
CDR3nt: TGTGCCAGCAGCTTAAAGACAGGGGGAGCGAACACCGGGGAGCTGTTTTTT; CDR3aa: CASSLKTGGANTGELFF; j_gene: TRBJ2-2; v_gene: TRBV7-9; d_gene: TRBD1; abundance: -
CDR3nt: TGTGCCAGCTCACCTCGCGGCGGCGGCCACAATGAGCAGTTCTTC; CDR3aa: CASSPRGGGHNEQFF; j_gene: TRBJ2-1; v_gene: TRBV18; d_gene: -; abundance: -
CDR3nt: TGTGCCAGTAGTATTGGGCAGAAAAACATTCAGTACTTC; CDR3aa: CASSIGQKNIQYF; j_gene: TRBJ2-4; v_gene: TRBV19; d_gene: -; abundance: -
CDR3nt: TGTGCCAGCTCACCTCGGTGGGGGGACACTGAAGCTTTCTTT; CDR3aa: CASSPRWGDTEAFF; j_gene: TRBJ1-1; v_gene: TRBV18; d_gene: -; abundance: once
CDR3nt: TGTGCCAGCAGCTCCCCTAGCGGGAGTCGGGAGCAGTTCTTC; CDR3aa: CASSSPSGSREQFF; j_gene: TRBJ2-1; v_gene: TRBV7-6; d_gene: TRBD2; abundance: once
CDR3nt: TGTGCTAGTGGTTTGGTTTCGGAGACCCAGTACTTC; CDR3aa: CASGLVSETQYF; j_gene: TRBJ2-5; v_gene: TRBV12-5; d_gene: -; abundance: -
CDR3nt: TGTGCCAGCAGTCCGCGACCAGGAGCGTCATACAATGAGCAGTTCTTC; CDR3aa: CASSPRPGASYNEQFF; j_gene: TRBJ2-1; v_gene: TRBV27; d_gene: -; abundance: -
CDR3nt: TGCGCCAGCAGCTGGGGACAGGGGTCCCACAATGAGCAGTTCTTC; CDR3aa: CASSWGQGSHNEQFF; j_gene: TRBJ2-1; v_gene: TRBV5-1; d_gene: TRBD1; abundance: -
CDR3nt: TGTGCCAGCAGTTTATTCATTGGGGGCGCCGGGGAGCTGTTTTTT; CDR3aa: CASSLFIGGAGELFF; j_gene: TRBJ2-2; v_gene: TRBV28; d_gene: -; abundance: -
CDR3nt: TGTGCCAGCAGCTTAGGCAGCAGAGAGACCCAGTACTTC; CDR3aa: CASSLGSRETQYF; j_gene: TRBJ2-5; v_gene: TRBV7-2; d_gene: -; abundance: -
CDR3nt: TGTGCCAGCAGCCGCAGTGTGGACCTCCGGCAAGGCTATGGCTACACCTTC; CDR3aa: CASSRSVDLRQGYGYTF; j_gene: TRBJ1-2; v_gene: TRBV11-2; d_gene: -; abundance: -
CDR3nt: TGTGCCAGCAGCCCCGGGGAAGGAGGAAACACCATATATTTT; CDR3aa: CASSPGEGGNTIYF; j_gene: TRBJ1-3; v_gene: TRBV7-2; d_gene: -; abundance: -
CDR3nt: TGTGCCAGCAGAGCGACTAGCGGGGTGGTTTACGAGCAGTACTTC; CDR3aa: CASRATSGVVYEQYF; j_gene: TRBJ2-7; v_gene: TRBV2; d_gene: TRBD2; abundance: -
CDR3nt: TGTGCCAGCAGTGAAGTAGGACGGAGCACCGGGGAGCTGTTTTTT; CDR3aa: CASSEVGRSTGELFF; j_gene: TRBJ2-2; v_gene: TRBV6-1; d_gene: -; abundance: once
CDR3nt: TGCAGCGGCAGACTAGCGGGAGGCCAGACCCAGTACTTC; CDR3aa: CSGRLAGGQTQYF; j_gene: TRBJ2-5; v_gene: TRBV29-1; d_gene: TRBD2; abundance: once
CDR3nt: TGTGCCATCAGTAGTGCTCCTCCCGAGCAGTACTTC; CDR3aa: CAISSAPPEQYF; j_gene: TRBJ2-7; v_gene: TRBV10-3; d_gene: -; abundance: -
CDR3nt: TGCAGCGTTGGAGTCTCTGGAAACACCATATATTTT; CDR3aa: CSVGVSGNTIYF; j_gene: TRBJ1-3; v_gene: TRBV29-1; d_gene: -; abundance: -
CDR3nt: TGCGCCAGCAGCTCGGCCCTTCAGAACACTGAAGCTTTCTTT; CDR3aa: CASSSALQNTEAFF; j_gene: TRBJ1-1; v_gene: TRBV5-1; d_gene: -; abundance: -
CDR3nt: TGTGCCAGCTCACCACTGTCACAGGGAGACACTGAAGCTTTCTTT; CDR3aa: CASSPLSQGDTEAFF; j_gene: TRBJ1-1; v_gene: TRBV18; d_gene: -; abundance: -
CDR3nt: TGTGCCAGCAGCTTCGACAGGGAGGTGAACTACGAGCAGTACTTC; CDR3aa: CASSFDREVNYEQYF; j_gene: TRBJ2-7; v_gene: TRBV7-9; d_gene: -; abundance: -
CDR3nt: TGCGCCAGCAGCTTGGGTAATTCACCCCTCCACTTT; CDR3aa: CASSLGNSPLHF; j_gene: TRBJ1-6; v_gene: TRBV5-1; d_gene: -; abundance: -
CDR3nt: TGTGCCAGCAGTTCGTCGGGGCTAGCGGGATATGAGACCCAGTACTTC; CDR3aa: CASSSSGLAGYETQYF; j_gene: TRBJ2-5; v_gene: TRBV6-5; d_gene: TRBD2; abundance: -
CDR3nt: TGTGCCATCAGTGAAAGCAGGAATAGCAATCAGCCCCAGCATTTT; CDR3aa: CAISESRNSNQPQHF; j_gene: TRBJ1-5; v_gene: TRBV10-3; d_gene: -; abundance: -
CDR3nt: TGTGCCTGGAGTATCAGCGATTCAGGCACCCAGTACTTC; CDR3aa: CAWSISDSGTQYF; j_gene: TRBJ2-5; v_gene: TRBV30; d_gene: -; abundance: -
CDR3nt: TGTGCCAGCAGTGAACAGGGGGTCAAGTCCAATCAGCCCCAGCATTTT; CDR3aa: CASSEQGVKSNQPQHF; j_gene: TRBJ1-5; v_gene: TRBV2; d_gene: TRBD1; abundance: -
CDR3nt: TGTGCCAGCAGCTTGGCCGTCGCTGGGATCCTGGGTCGTGTCTATGGCTACACCTTC; CDR3aa: CASSLAVAGILGRVYGYTF; j_gene: TRBJ1-2; v_gene: TRBV7-9; d_gene: -; abundance: -
CDR3nt: TGTGCCAGCAGCCCGGAAGGCAGGAACACCGGGGAGCTGTTTTTT; CDR3aa: CASSPEGRNTGELFF; j_gene: TRBJ2-2; v_gene: TRBV5-4; d_gene: -; abundance: -
CDR3nt: TGCGCCAGCAGCTCCGAGGGGACCGGGGAGCTGTTTTTT; CDR3aa: CASSSEGTGELFF; j_gene: TRBJ2-2; v_gene: TRBV5-1; d_gene: -; abundance: once
CDR3nt: TGTGCCAGCAGCGCAGGGACTAGCGGGGGGGCCGGGGATACGCAGTATTTT; CDR3aa: CASSAGTSGGAGDTQYF; j_gene: TRBJ2-3; v_gene: TRBV9; d_gene: TRBD2; abundance: -
CDR3nt: TGTGCCAGCAGCTTCAGGACAGGTCAGCCCCAGCATTTT; CDR3aa: CASSFRTGQPQHF; j_gene: TRBJ1-5; v_gene: TRBV5-6; d_gene: TRBD1; abundance: -
CDR3nt: TGTGCCAGCAGCCCTACTAGCGGGAGCGACGAGCAGTACTTC; CDR3aa: CASSPTSGSDEQYF; j_gene: TRBJ2-7; v_gene: TRBV11-3; d_gene: TRBD2; abundance: once
CDR3nt: TGTGCCAGCTCACCACGGGGTTTCCCCCAAGAGACCCAGTACTTC; CDR3aa: CASSPRGFPQETQYF; j_gene: TRBJ2-5; v_gene: TRBV18; d_gene: -; abundance: -
CDR3nt: TGTGCCAGCAGTCCGGGACAGGCCGTCGGGAGCACTGAAGCTTTCTTT; CDR3aa: CASSPGQAVGSTEAFF; j_gene: TRBJ1-1; v_gene: TRBV27; d_gene: TRBD1; abundance: -
CDR3nt: TGCAGCGTTGTCAAGCGGGGGGTCACAGATACGCAGTATTTT; CDR3aa: CSVVKRGVTDTQYF; j_gene: TRBJ2-3; v_gene: TRBV29-1; d_gene: TRBD2; abundance: -
CDR3nt: TGCGCCAGCAGCCCCGGGGGAGGGGGCTACCCCGGGGAGCTGTTTTTT; CDR3aa: CASSPGGGGYPGELFF; j_gene: TRBJ2-2; v_gene: TRBV5-1; d_gene: -; abundance: -
CDR3nt: TGTGCCAGCAGGCAGACAGATACGCAGTATTTT; CDR3aa: CASRQTDTQYF; j_gene: TRBJ2-3; v_gene: TRBV27; d_gene: -; abundance: -
CDR3nt: TGTGCCATCAGTGGGCCGGGACAGGGGCACAATGAGCAGTTCTTC; CDR3aa: CAISGPGQGHNEQFF; j_gene: TRBJ2-1; v_gene: TRBV10-3; d_gene: TRBD1; abundance: once
CDR3nt: TGTGCTAGTGGTTTGGTACCAACAGACAGGGTTTTTCTGGGTCTCTTCGAGCAGTACTTC; CDR3aa: CASGLVPTDRVFLGLFEQYF; j_gene: TRBJ2-7; v_gene: TRBV12-5; d_gene: TRBD1; abundance: -
CDR3nt: TGCGCCAGCAGCTTGGGGAGCACCTACGAGCAGTACTTC; CDR3aa: CASSLGSTYEQYF; j_gene: TRBJ2-7; v_gene: TRBV5-1; d_gene: -; abundance: -
CDR3nt: TGTGCCAGCAGCCAAGATCTAGCGGGAGGGCCCACAGATACGCAGTATTTT; CDR3aa: CASSQDLAGGPTDTQYF; j_gene: TRBJ2-3; v_gene: TRBV14; d_gene: TRBD2; abundance: -
CDR3nt: TGTGCCAGCAGCTTGCAGCAGGGGTGGAATTCACCCCTCCACTTT; CDR3aa: CASSLQQGWNSPLHF; j_gene: TRBJ1-6; v_gene: TRBV5-4; d_gene: -; abundance: -
CDR3nt: TGCGCCAGCAGCCAATTGGATCTCCAAGCAGATACGCAGTATTTT; CDR3aa: CASSQLDLQADTQYF; j_gene: TRBJ2-3; v_gene: TRBV4-1; d_gene: -; abundance: -
CDR3nt: TGCGCCAGCAGCCCGGAGGGGTATGTGGTGGTTACTGAAGCTTTCTTT; CDR3aa: CASSPEGYVVVTEAFF; j_gene: TRBJ1-1; v_gene: TRBV5-1; d_gene: -; abundance: -
CDR3nt: TGTGCCAGCAGCTTAGGGAGACTAGCGGGATACCTTAGCACAGATACGCAGTATTTT; CDR3aa: CASSLGRLAGYLSTDTQYF; j_gene: TRBJ2-3; v_gene: TRBV7-8; d_gene: TRBD2; abundance: -